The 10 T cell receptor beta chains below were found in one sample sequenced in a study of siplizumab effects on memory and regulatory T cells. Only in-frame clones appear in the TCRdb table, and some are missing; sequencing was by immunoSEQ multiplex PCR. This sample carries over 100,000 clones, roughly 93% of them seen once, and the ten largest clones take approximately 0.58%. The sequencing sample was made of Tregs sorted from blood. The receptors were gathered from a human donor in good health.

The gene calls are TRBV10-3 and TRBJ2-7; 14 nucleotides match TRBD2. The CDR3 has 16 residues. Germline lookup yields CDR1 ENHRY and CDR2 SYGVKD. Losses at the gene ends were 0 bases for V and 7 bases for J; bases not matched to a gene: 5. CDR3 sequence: CAISESGTSGSGEQYF. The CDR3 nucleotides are TGTGCCATCAGTGAGTCCGGGACTAGCGGGAGTGGGGAGCAGTACTTC.

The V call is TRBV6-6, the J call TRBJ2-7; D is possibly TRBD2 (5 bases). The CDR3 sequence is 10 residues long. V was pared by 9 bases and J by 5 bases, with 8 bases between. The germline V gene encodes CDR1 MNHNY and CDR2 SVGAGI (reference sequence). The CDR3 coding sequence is TGTGCCAGTGGACTCAACGAGCAGTACTTC. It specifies CASGLNEQYF.

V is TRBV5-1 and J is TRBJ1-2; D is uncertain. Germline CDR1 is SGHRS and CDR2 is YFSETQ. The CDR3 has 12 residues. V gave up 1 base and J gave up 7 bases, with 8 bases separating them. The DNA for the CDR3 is TGCGCCAGCAGCTTGACGGGCGGTGGCTACACCTTC. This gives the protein CASSLTGGGYTF.

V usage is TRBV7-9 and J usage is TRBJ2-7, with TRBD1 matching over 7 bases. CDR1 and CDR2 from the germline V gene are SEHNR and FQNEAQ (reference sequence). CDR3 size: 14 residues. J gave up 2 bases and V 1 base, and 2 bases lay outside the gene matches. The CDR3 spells CASSLGQGAYEQYF. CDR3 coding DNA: TGTGCCAGCAGCTTAGGTCAGGGGGCCTACGAGCAGTACTTC.

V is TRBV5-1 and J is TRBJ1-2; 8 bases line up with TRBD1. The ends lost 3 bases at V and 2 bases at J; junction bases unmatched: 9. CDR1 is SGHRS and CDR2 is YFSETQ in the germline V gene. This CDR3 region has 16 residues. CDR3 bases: TGCGCCAGCAGCTCTGGATTGACAGGGGAGAACTATGGCTACACCTTC. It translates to CASSSGLTGENYGYTF.

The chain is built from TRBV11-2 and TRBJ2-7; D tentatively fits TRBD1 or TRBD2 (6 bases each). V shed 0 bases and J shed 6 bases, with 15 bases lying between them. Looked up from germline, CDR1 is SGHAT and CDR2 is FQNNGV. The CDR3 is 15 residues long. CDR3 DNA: TGTGCCAGCAGCTTAGATTCCCTCCGGGGGCGCGAGCAGTACTTC. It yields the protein CASSLDSLRGREQYF. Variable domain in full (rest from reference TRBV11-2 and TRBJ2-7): EAGVAQSPRYKIIEKRQSVAFWCNPISGHATLYWYQQILGQGPKLLIQFQNNGVVDDSQLPKDRFSAERLKGVDSTLKIQPAKLEDSAVYLCASSLDSLRGREQYFGPGTRLTVT.

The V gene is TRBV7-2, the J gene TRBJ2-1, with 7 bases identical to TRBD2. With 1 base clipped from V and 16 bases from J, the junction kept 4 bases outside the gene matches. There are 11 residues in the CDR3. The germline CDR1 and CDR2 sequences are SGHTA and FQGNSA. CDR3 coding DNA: TGTGCCAGCAGCTTAGGGGGGACTACCTTCTTC. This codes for CASSLGGTTFF. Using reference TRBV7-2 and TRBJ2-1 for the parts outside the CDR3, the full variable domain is GAGVSQSPSNKVTEKGKDVELRCDPISGHTALYWYRQSLGQGLEFLIYFQGNSAPDKSGLPSDRFSAERTGGSVSTLTIQRTQQEDSAVYLCASSLGGTTFFGPGTRLTVL.

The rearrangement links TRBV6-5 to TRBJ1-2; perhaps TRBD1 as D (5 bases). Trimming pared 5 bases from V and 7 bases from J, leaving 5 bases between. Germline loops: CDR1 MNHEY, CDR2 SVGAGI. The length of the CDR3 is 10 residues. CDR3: CASSGGGYTF. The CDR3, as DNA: TGTGCCAGCAGTGGGGGTGGCTACACCTTC.

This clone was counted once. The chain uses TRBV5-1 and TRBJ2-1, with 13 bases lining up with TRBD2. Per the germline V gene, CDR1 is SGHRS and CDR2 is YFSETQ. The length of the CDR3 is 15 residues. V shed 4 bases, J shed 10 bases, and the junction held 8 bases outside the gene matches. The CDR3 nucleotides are TGCGCCAGCAGCGGAAGAGGACTAGCGGGAGTAGAGCAGTTCTTC. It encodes CASSGRGLAGVEQFF.

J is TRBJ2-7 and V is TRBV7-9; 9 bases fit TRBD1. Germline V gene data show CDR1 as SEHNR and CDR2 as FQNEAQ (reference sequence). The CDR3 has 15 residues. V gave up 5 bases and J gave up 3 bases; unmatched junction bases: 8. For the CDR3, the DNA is TGTGCCAGCAGCGCCCCGGGACAGGGATACTACGAGCAGTACTTC. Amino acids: CASSAPGQGYYEQYF. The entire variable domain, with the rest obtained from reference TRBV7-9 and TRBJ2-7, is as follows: DTGVSQNPRHKITKRGQNVTFRCDPISEHNRLYWYRQTLGQGPEFLTYFQNEAQLEKSRLLSDRFSAERPKGSFSTLEIQRTEQGDSAMYLCASSAPGQGYYEQYFGPGTRLTVT.